This T cell receptor beta chain originates from a study of blood T cell repertoires in COVID-19. The recovered donors of Cohort 3 showed two negative PCRs, clearance, or symptom resolution. How the authors handled the data: The authors estimated nucleated cell counts from reference gene primer amplification. The data were produced by immunoSEQ multiplex PCR, yet TCRdb's version contains in-frame clones alone and is incomplete. V, J and clone size are taken as reported in that table, and D and trimming were inferred from the DNA itself. The sample consists of a few hundred thousand clones, roughly 90% of them appearing once. The CDR3 has 13 amino acids. Trimming pared 6 bases from V and 4 bases from J, leaving 12 bases between. Germline assignment: CDR1 MNHEY and CDR2 SVGAGI.

The source is a woman younger than 45 who had recovered from COVID-19. The chain uses TRBV6-5 and TRBJ1-1; D uncertain. Sequencing was carried out using PBMCs or T cells enriched from blood (not recorded which). The CDR3 DNA follows: TGTGCCAGCAGCCCCACCGTTAGCACTGAAGCTTTCTTT. Protein sequence: CASSPTVSTEAFF.